This paragraph reports one T cell receptor (beta chain). Repertoires were generated with immunoSEQ multiplex PCR, while TCRdb's copy carries only in-frame clones and drops some. The data hold roughly 2.1 million clones, with about 92% observed a single time. This sample stems from a study of shared clonotypes between healthy human individuals. CD45RO-negative, CCR7-selected cells formed the naive CD8 fraction, which excluded terminally differentiated effector memory CD45RA+ cells. The sequence was collected from a man younger than 35 in good health. Some clones in this sample may be carry-over from other donors' samples. Specimen: naive CD8+ T cells from PBMCs.

The CDR3 nucleotides read TGTGCCAGCAGTTCGACAAGCCAGAGCCCCTACGAGCAGTACTTC. Protein sequence: CASSSTSQSPYEQYF. This chain uses TRBV28 with TRBJ2-7; no definite D call. The germline V gene encodes CDR1 MDHEN and CDR2 SYDVKM. The CDR3 sequence is 15 residues long. The V end was cut by 4 bases, the J end by 2 bases, with 15 bases between.